This TCR beta chain comes out of a study of T cells in Graves' hyperthyroidism and ophthalmopathy. In the case of this clonotype: Its antigen is as yet unknown.

Study results and limitations: Blood also held most thyroid clonotypes expanded beyond 0.001.

TCR beta CDR3 regions were amplified from RNA. The TCR CDR3 was amplified in a first-round RT-PCR using the HTBI primer set. One entry per CDR3 protein, called by TCRdb with MiXCR from the multiplex PCR reads. The data contain about 210,000 distinct CDR3 sequences, approximately 17% of them singletons. The length of the CDR3 is 17 residues. Trimming at V came to 1 base and at J to 4 bases, leaving 4 bases not matched to a gene. CDR1 is SGHTA, CDR2 FQGNSA, per germline. In patients aged 18 to 65, hyperthyroidism was newly diagnosed, with duration under 2 months. Lactation, pregnancy, other autoimmune disease or uncontrolled infection led to exclusion of patients. Thyroid ultrasound and orbital computed tomography, with clinical symptoms and serum thyroxine and TRAb, informed diagnoses.

The sequenced sample consisted of blood. This TCR was sampled from a man aged 45-60 years with Graves' hyperthyroidism. V and J are TRBV7-2 and TRBJ2-1, with 13 bases matching TRBD2. The CDR3 nucleotides are TGTGCCAGCAGCTTAGTTTCGACTAGCGGGGGGTACAATGAGCAGTTCTTC. Translation: CASSLVSTSGGYNEQFF.